The 31 T cell receptor beta chains below come from one sample, sequenced in a study of blood T cell repertoires in COVID-19. The table came from immunoSEQ multiplex PCR; TCRdb's copy has only in-frame clones and leaves some out. This sample has about 220,000 clones, with approximately 78% found just once. The sequenced sample was peripheral blood. The source is a woman in her seventies with COVID-19, enrolled during active disease.

The CDR3 region has the DNA TGTGCCAGCAGTCCTACAGGGGGCTACGAGCAGTACTTC. Amino acids: CASSPTGGYEQYF. The V and J genes are TRBV12-3 or TRBV12-4 and TRBJ2-7; 8 positions match TRBD1. V was pared by 5 bases and J by 3 bases, with 3 bases of the junction left unmatched. The CDR3 has 13 residues.

V gene TRBV29-1 combines with J gene TRBJ1-4; D is possibly TRBD1 (5 bases). Looked up from germline, CDR1 is SQVTM and CDR2 is ANQGSEA. The ends were cut back, 6 bases at V and 2 bases at J, with 13 bases in the middle. The length of the CDR3 is 14 residues. The CDR3 DNA sequence: TGCAGCGTCGGGGGTTTCGGGACTAATGAAAAACTGTTTTTT. Amino acids: CSVGGFGTNEKLFF.

The genes are TRBV28 and TRBJ1-4; D possibly corresponds to TRBD1 (5 bases). The CDR3 has 16 amino acids. Germline loops: CDR1 MDHEN, CDR2 SYDVKM. Between the trimmed V and J ends, which lost 3 bases and 8 bases, there was a span of 19 bases. The CDR3 DNA reads as TGTGCCAGCAGTTTGCCGGGAGCCCGGAGGGGCGAAAAACTGTTTTTT. This translates into CASSLPGARRGEKLFF.

The chain links TRBV6-2 or TRBV6-3 to TRBJ2-4; D is possibly TRBD2 (5 bases). CDR1 is MNHEY and CDR2 is SVGEGT in the germline V gene. V was shortened by 5 bases and J by 1 base, with 6 bases between the two germline ends. CDR3 length: 13 residues. The CDR3 spells CASSGEAKNIQYF. DNA of the CDR3: TGTGCCAGCAGTGGGGAGGCCAAAAACATTCAGTACTTC.

The chain combines TRBV4-1 with TRBJ1-1; TRBD1 agrees at 8 bases. The J segment lost 10 bases and the V segment lost 3 bases, leaving 13 bases of the junction unmatched. Germline V lookup: CDR1 MGHRA, CDR2 YSYEKL. CDR3 length equals 15 residues. The DNA of the CDR3 is TGCGCCAGCAGCCAGCCTTATACAGGGGGGTCCCGAGCTTTCTTT. Its translation: CASSQPYTGGSRAFF.

This chain connects TRBV10-1 to TRBJ2-2; 9 bases are a match to TRBD2. Germline V CDR1 and CDR2: WNHNN, SYGVQD (reference sequence). V dropped 1 base and J dropped 4; count of bases not matched to a gene: 13. The CDR3 is 19 amino acids. In DNA, the CDR3 is TGCGCCAGCAGTGAGTTGTGGCGGGAGGGGAGTTCGGCCACCGGGGAGCTGTTTTTT. Translation gives CASSELWREGSSATGELFF.

This chain connects TRBV28 to TRBJ1-5, with a tentative D call TRBD1 (6 bases). CDR1 MDHEN and CDR2 SYDVKM come from the germline V gene. The CDR3 runs 13 residues. V lost 6 bases, J lost 3 bases, and 9 bases lay in between. The DNA for the CDR3 is TGTGCCAGCAGACAGGGTACCAATCAGCCCCAGCATTTT. Amino acids: CASRQGTNQPQHF.

This chain links TRBV14 with TRBJ2-1; D is undetermined. Germline values: CDR1 SGHDN, CDR2 FVKESK. Trimming took 4 bases from V and 7 from J, leaving 8 bases between them. This CDR3 is built from 12 residues. CDR3 loop: CASSRIVNEQFF. The CDR3 nucleotides are TGTGCCAGCAGCCGTATTGTGAATGAGCAGTTCTTC.

V and J are TRBV7-2 and TRBJ1-6, with TRBD1 matching over 9 bases. Germline V lookup: CDR1 SGHTA, CDR2 FQGNSA. Germline trimming cut 5 bases from V and 6 bases from J; bases unmatched to any gene: 8. The CDR3 contains 16 residues. In nucleotides, the CDR3 is TGTGCCAGCAGCCCGGACAGGGGAGGGTTTAATTCACCCCTCCACTTT. Translated: CASSPDRGGFNSPLHF. Variable domain in full (rest from reference TRBV7-2 and TRBJ1-6): GAGVSQSPSNKVTEKGKDVELRCDPISGHTALYWYRQSLGQGLEFLIYFQGNSAPDKSGLPSDRFSAERTGGSVSTLTIQRTQQEDSAVYLCASSPDRGGFNSPLHFGNGTRLTVT.

The chain combines TRBV28 with TRBJ2-4, with TRBD2 as a possible D gene (5 bases). CDR1 is MDHEN and CDR2 is SYDVKM in the germline V gene. V was shortened by 7 bases and J by 3 bases, with 19 bases between the two germline ends. The CDR3 covers 16 residues. CDR3 in amino acids: CASTSSPLGGKNIQYF. The CDR3 nucleotides are TGTGCCAGCACCTCGTCGCCTCTCGGAGGCAAAAACATTCAGTACTTC.

The rearrangement links TRBV2 to TRBJ1-1; D is undetermined. V was trimmed by 9 bases and J by 0 bases, leaving 11 bases between them. The CDR3 extends over 13 amino acids. CDR1 is SNHLY, CDR2 FYNNEI, per germline. The CDR3 here is CARSPSMNTEAFF. DNA for the CDR3: TGTGCCAGAAGTCCCAGTATGAACACTGAAGCTTTCTTT.

CDR3 bases: TGTGCCAGCAGCCCCTGGACACAAAAAGACTACGAGCAGTACTTC. Translated: CASSPWTQKDYEQYF. The V call is TRBV28, the J call TRBJ2-7, with a tentative D call TRBD1 (5 bases). The CDR3 totals 15 residues. The V gene's germline CDR1 is MDHEN and CDR2 SYDVKM. Trimming left V 6 bases short and J 3 bases short, with 18 bases between.

The J gene is TRBJ2-3, the V gene TRBV29-1; 10 nucleotides line up with TRBD2. The V gene's germline CDR1 is SQVTM and CDR2 ANQGSEA. The V and J ends lost 3 bases and 1 base, in that order; junction bases with no gene match: 1. The CDR3 is made up of 14 amino acids. CDR3 sequence: CSVEGTSGTDTQYF. The CDR3 region has the DNA TGCAGCGTTGAGGGGACTAGCGGCACAGATACGCAGTATTTT.

The CDR3 loop is CASSLGLAGGPWGNEQFF. Here the CDR3 DNA reads TGTGCCAGCAGCCTAGGACTAGCGGGAGGGCCGTGGGGGAATGAGCAGTTCTTC. The chain uses TRBV7-2 and TRBJ2-1, with 15 positions matching TRBD2. V shed 5 bases, J shed 7 bases, and the junction held 12 bases outside the gene matches. Germline CDR1 SGHTA, CDR2 FQGNSA. The CDR3 consists of 18 residues. Variable domain in full (rest from reference TRBV7-2 and TRBJ2-1): GAGVSQSPSNKVTEKGKDVELRCDPISGHTALYWYRQSLGQGLEFLIYFQGNSAPDKSGLPSDRFSAERTGGSVSTLTIQRTQQEDSAVYLCASSLGLAGGPWGNEQFFGPGTRLTVL.

The genes are TRBV6-4 and TRBJ2-1; 12 nucleotides line up with TRBD2. Losses at the gene ends were 6 bases for V and 7 bases for J; bases not matched to a gene: 7. Germline values: CDR1 MRHNA, CDR2 SNTAGT. The CDR3 is 15 amino acids. Here the CDR3 reads CASSRLAGVMNEQFF. The CDR3 DNA reads as TGTGCCAGCAGCAGACTAGCGGGAGTTATGAATGAGCAGTTCTTC.

The V gene is TRBV6-5, the J gene TRBJ1-1; D might be TRBD1 (6 bases). The CDR3 is 16 amino acids. Trimming cost V 2 bases and J 4 bases, with 17 bases left between them. Germline CDR1 reads MNHEY; CDR2 reads SVGAGI. In nucleotides, the CDR3 is TGTGCCAGCAGTTACCTAGGGGGAGGGGCTACCACTGAAGCTTTCTTT. It is translated as CASSYLGGGATTEAFF.

This clone has a single count. The gene calls are TRBV28 and TRBJ1-1; 11 nucleotides agree with TRBD1. The V gene end was trimmed by 9 bases and the J gene end by 9 bases; junction bases not matched to a gene: 6. The CDR3 is 12 residues long. Germline CDR1 reads MDHEN; CDR2 reads SYDVKM. In DNA, the CDR3 is TGTGCCAGTCGGACAGGGGGCGTAAAAGCTTTCTTT. It yields the protein CASRTGGVKAFF.

The genes are TRBV3-1 (or the pseudogene TRBV3-2) and TRBJ2-3, with a weak D call TRBD2 (6 bases). The CDR3 extends over 16 amino acids. Germline V gene data show CDR1 as LGHDT and CDR2 as YNNKEL (reference sequence). Trimming took off 3 bases at V and 1 base at J, with 14 bases between the two ends. The CDR3 DNA sequence: TGTGCCAGCAGCCAGGGGAGGAGAGGAGGCACAGATACGCAGTATTTT. Protein product: CASSQGRRGGTDTQYF.

V gene TRBV30 combines with J gene TRBJ1-1; TRBD1 might be the D (5 bases). The ends were cut back, 5 bases at V and 5 bases at J, with 15 bases in the middle. The CDR3 contains 13 residues. Germline CDR1 GTSNPN, CDR2 SVGIG (reference sequence). This chain's CDR3 is CAWLRSQGTEAFF. Written as DNA, the CDR3 is TGTGCCTGGCTTCGTTCTCAGGGAACTGAAGCTTTCTTT.

The rearrangement links TRBV5-8 to TRBJ2-7, with D possibly being TRBD2 (6 bases). Trimming removed 4 bases from V and 2 bases from J, with 16 bases in between. The CDR3 has 15 amino acids. Germline V CDR1 and CDR2: SGHTS, YDEGEE. As DNA, the CDR3 is TGTGCCAGCAGCCCTTTGGCGGGATCCCCCTACGAGCAGTACTTC. As protein: CASSPLAGSPYEQYF.

This clone was recorded once. This chain links TRBV5-1 with TRBJ1-4; D uncertain. The ends were cut back, 0 bases at V and 3 bases at J, with 9 bases in the middle. Germline V gene sequence: CDR1 SGHRS, CDR2 YFSETQ. CDR3 size: 15 residues. CDR3 bases: TGCGCCAGCAGCTTGGAAGAGGTGTCTAATGAAAAACTGTTTTTT. It specifies CASSLEEVSNEKLFF.

The chain combines TRBV30 with TRBJ1-1; TRBD1 agrees at 11 bases. This CDR3 spans 13 amino acids. V was clipped by 4 bases and J by 4 bases; unmatched bases: 2. The germline V gene encodes CDR1 GTSNPN and CDR2 SVGIG (reference sequence). CDR3 sequence (DNA): TGTGCCTGGACGGACAGGGGGCGCACTGAAGCTTTCTTT. It codes for CAWTDRGRTEAFF.

This rearrangement joins TRBV5-8 to TRBJ2-5, with 7 bases lining up with TRBD1. The J segment lost 5 bases and the V segment lost 4 bases, leaving 11 bases of the junction unmatched. The CDR3 covers 15 residues. The germline V gene encodes CDR1 SGHTS and CDR2 YDEGEE. The CDR3 is CASSGYNRGGETQYF. CDR3 DNA sequence: TGTGCCAGCAGCGGCTACAACAGGGGCGGGGAGACCCAGTACTTC.

This clone was recorded a few times. The chain is built from TRBV4-2 and TRBJ1-2, with 7 nucleotides matching TRBD1. The CDR3 has 19 amino acids. V was pared by 0 bases and J by 8 bases, with 21 bases of the junction left unmatched. Germline-derived CDR1 and CDR2 are LGHNA and YNFKEQ. The CDR3 sequence: CASSQDNGSGTVEIWGYTF. DNA for the CDR3: TGTGCCAGCAGCCAAGATAATGGAAGTGGGACAGTAGAGATCTGGGGCTACACCTTC.

J is TRBJ1-2 and V is TRBV24-1; 7 bases are a match to TRBD1. J was trimmed by 4 bases and V by 4 bases; bases with no gene match: 11. The germline CDR1 and CDR2 sequences are KGHDR and SFDVKD. The CDR3 consists of 16 residues. The CDR3 nucleotides read TGTGCCACCAGTGACAGGACAGGCGGGCCACCCTATGGCTACACCTTC. This encodes CATSDRTGGPPYGYTF.

CDR3 coding DNA: TGTGCCAGCAGGATCACCGGGACAGGGTCTAAGGGTGAAGCTTTCTTT. It codes for CASRITGTGSKGEAFF. This chain links TRBV28 with TRBJ1-1; 9 bases map to TRBD1. With V trimmed by 6 bases and J by 7 bases, 15 bases remained unmatched. Germline V CDR1 and CDR2: MDHEN, SYDVKM. The CDR3 spans 16 residues.

The rearrangement links TRBV19 to TRBJ2-1; TRBD2 agrees at 7 bases. This CDR3 spans 14 amino acids. CDR1 is LNHDA and CDR2 is SQIVND in the germline V gene (reference sequence). V lost 3 bases, J lost 1 base, and 0 bases stayed unmatched. DNA of the CDR3: TGTGCCAGTAGTATCGGGGGGTCCTACAATGAGCAGTTCTTC. It codes for CASSIGGSYNEQFF.

V usage is TRBV10-1 and J usage is TRBJ2-3; D is possibly TRBD1 (5 bases). The CDR3 spans 12 residues. CDR1 and CDR2 (germline): WNHNN, SYGVQD (reference sequence). The germline V and J ends were trimmed by 7 bases and 4 bases, with 9 bases remaining between them. The DNA of the CDR3 is TGCGCCAGCAACCAGGGCGCAGATACGCAGTATTTT. Protein sequence: CASNQGADTQYF.

The chain combines TRBV2 with TRBJ2-5; 13 nucleotides match TRBD2. There are 16 residues in the CDR3. Germline-derived CDR1 and CDR2 are SNHLY and FYNNEI. J was trimmed by 2 bases and V by 6 bases; bases with no gene match: 6. CDR3 in DNA: TGTGCCAGCAGCGTACCGGGACTAGCGGGGCAAGAGACCCAGTACTTC. Encoded protein: CASSVPGLAGQETQYF.

This chain uses TRBV7-3 with TRBJ2-1, with TRBD1 matching 8 bases. The CDR3 loop spans 14 amino acids. Per germline, CDR1 SGHTA and CDR2 FQGTGA. Trimming took 5 bases from V and 8 from J; bases not matched to a gene: 8. The DNA for the CDR3 is TGTGCCAGCAGCCCCGACAGGGGAGTCGATGAGCAGTTCTTC. Its protein product is CASSPDRGVDEQFF.

This rearrangement joins TRBV5-1 to TRBJ1-1, with D unresolved. Trimming removed 1 base from V and 5 bases from J, with 12 bases in between. Germline V lookup: CDR1 SGHRS, CDR2 YFSETQ. CDR3 length: 14 residues. The CDR3 DNA follows: TGCGCCAGCAGCTTGAGCGTGGATTGGACTGAAGCTTTCTTT. This sequence encodes CASSLSVDWTEAFF. The whole variable domain, filled in from reference TRBV5-1 and TRBJ1-1, reads KAGVTQTPRYLIKTRGQQVTLSCSPISGHRSVSWYQQTPGQGLQFLFEYFSETQRNKGNFPGRFSGRQFSNSRSEMNVSTLELGDSALYLCASSLSVDWTEAFFGQGTRLTVV.